The clone carrying this T cell receptor beta chain was observed once. The Seattle site enrolled patients during active infection and followed them longitudinally. This CDR3 is built from 16 residues. The V gene end was trimmed by 3 bases and the J gene end by 3 bases; junction bases not matched to a gene: 8. The germline V gene has CDR1 MNHEY and CDR2 SMNVEV (reference sequence). Original data processing: The authors estimated nucleated cell counts from reference gene primer amplification. TCRdb's copy holds only in-frame clones and misses some; the assay was immunoSEQ multiplex PCR. Clone size and the V and J calls come from that table; the DNA yielded D and trimming. The table shows 150,000 to 180,000 clones, with roughly 84% occurring only once. This sample is drawn from a study of blood T cell repertoires in COVID-19. Study overall: Spain, Italy and the United States supplied samples that represented acute and convalescent COVID-19. The analysed material was cDNA or gDNA that came from T cells, B-cell-depleted T cells, or PBMCs.

The material sequenced was peripheral blood. The genes are TRBV27 and TRBJ2-1; TRBD2 matches 7 bases. The receptor was isolated from a woman in her sixties or seventies with COVID-19, enrolled during active disease. As DNA, the CDR3 is TGTGCCAGCAGTTTGAGCCTAGCGGAGTACTACAATGAGCAGTTCTTC. Translating gives CASSLSLAEYYNEQFF.